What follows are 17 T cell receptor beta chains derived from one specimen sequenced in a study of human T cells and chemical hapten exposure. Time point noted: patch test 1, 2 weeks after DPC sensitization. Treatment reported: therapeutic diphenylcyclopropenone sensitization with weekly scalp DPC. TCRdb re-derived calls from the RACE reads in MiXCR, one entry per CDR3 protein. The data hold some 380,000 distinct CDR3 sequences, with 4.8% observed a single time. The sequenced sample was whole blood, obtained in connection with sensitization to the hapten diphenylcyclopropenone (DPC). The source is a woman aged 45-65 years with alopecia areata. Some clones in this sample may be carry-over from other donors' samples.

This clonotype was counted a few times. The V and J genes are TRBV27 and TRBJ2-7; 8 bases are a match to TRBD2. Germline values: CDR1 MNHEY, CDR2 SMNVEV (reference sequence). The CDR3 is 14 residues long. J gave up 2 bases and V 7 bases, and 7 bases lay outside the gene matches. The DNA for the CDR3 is TGTGCCAGCACTCCCACGGGACTAGCCTACGAGCAGTACTTC. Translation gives CASTPTGLAYEQYF.

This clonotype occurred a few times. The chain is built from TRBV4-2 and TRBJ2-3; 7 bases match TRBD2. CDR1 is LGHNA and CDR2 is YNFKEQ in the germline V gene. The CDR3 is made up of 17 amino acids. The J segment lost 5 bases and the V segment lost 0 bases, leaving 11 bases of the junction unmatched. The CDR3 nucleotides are TGTGCCAGCAGCCAAGAAAGACCGGGGGGATCGGGAGATACGCAGTATTTT. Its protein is CASSQERPGGSGDTQYF.

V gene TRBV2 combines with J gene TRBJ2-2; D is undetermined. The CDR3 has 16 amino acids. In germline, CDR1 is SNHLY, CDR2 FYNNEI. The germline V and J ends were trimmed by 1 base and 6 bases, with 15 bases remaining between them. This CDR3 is CASSEETAKVAGELFF. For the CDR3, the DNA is TGTGCCAGCAGTGAAGAAACGGCAAAGGTCGCCGGGGAGCTGTTTTTT.

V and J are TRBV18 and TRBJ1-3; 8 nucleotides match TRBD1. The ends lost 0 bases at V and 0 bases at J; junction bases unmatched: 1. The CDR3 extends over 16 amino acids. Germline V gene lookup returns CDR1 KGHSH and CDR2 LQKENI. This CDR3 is CASSPPQGASGNTIYF. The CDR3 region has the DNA TGTGCCAGCTCACCACCTCAGGGGGCCTCTGGAAACACCATATATTTT.

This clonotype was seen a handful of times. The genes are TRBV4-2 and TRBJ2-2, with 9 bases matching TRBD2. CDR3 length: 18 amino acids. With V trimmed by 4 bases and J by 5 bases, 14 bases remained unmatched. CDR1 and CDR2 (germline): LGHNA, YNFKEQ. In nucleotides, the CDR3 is TGTGCCAGCAGCCTCGCGGTTAGCGGGAGTGATGAGACCGGGGAGCTGTTTTTT. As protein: CASSLAVSGSDETGELFF.

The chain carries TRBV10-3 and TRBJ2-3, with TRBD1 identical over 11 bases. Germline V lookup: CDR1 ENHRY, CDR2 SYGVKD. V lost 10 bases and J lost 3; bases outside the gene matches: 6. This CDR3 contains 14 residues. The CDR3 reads CASGQGARTDTQYF. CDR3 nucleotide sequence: TGTGCCAGTGGACAGGGGGCCCGGACAGATACGCAGTATTTT.

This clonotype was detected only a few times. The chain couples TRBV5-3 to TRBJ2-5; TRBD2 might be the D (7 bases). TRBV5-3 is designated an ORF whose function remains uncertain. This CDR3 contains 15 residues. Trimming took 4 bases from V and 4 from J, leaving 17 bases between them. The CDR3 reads CARSPGSGGRETQYF. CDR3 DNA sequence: TGTGCCAGAAGCCCCGGTTCGGGGGGCCGAGAGACCCAGTACTTC.

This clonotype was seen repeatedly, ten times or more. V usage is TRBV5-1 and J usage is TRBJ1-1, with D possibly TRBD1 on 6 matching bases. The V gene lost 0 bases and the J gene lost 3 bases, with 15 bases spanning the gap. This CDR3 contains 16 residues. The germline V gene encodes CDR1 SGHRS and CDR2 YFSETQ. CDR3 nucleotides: TGCGCCAGCAGCTTGGAATCCCAGGGGTTGGACACTGAAGCTTTCTTT. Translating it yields CASSLESQGLDTEAFF. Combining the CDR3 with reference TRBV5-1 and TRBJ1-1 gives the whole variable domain KAGVTQTPRYLIKTRGQQVTLSCSPISGHRSVSWYQQTPGQGLQFLFEYFSETQRNKGNFPGRFSGRQFSNSRSEMNVSTLELGDSALYLCASSLESQGLDTEAFFGQGTRLTVV.

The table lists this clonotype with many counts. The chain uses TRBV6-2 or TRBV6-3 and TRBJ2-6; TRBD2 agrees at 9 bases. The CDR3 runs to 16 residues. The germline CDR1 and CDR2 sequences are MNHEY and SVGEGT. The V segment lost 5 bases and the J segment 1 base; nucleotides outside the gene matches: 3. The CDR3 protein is CASSLAGPSGANVLTF. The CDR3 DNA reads TGTGCCAGCAGTCTAGCGGGACCGTCTGGGGCCAACGTCCTGACTTTC.

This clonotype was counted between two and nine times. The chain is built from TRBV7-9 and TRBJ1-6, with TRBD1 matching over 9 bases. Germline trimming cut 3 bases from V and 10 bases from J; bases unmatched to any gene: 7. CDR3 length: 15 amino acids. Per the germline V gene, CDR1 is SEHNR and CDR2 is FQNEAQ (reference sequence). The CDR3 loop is CASSFITGGKSPLHF. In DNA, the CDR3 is TGTGCCAGCAGCTTTATTACAGGGGGCAAATCACCCCTCCACTTT.

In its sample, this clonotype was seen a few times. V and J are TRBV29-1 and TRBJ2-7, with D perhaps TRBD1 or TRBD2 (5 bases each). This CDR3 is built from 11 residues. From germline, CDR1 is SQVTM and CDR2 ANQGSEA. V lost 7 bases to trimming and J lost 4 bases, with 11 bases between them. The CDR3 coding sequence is TGCAGCGGGCGAGGGGCATACGAGCAGTACTTC. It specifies CSGRGAYEQYF.

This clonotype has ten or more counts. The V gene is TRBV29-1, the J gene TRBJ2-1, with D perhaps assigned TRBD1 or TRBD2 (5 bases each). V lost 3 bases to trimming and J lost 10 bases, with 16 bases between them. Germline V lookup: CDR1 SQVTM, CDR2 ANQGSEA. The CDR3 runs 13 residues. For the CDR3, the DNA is TGCAGCGTTGACGGGGACGCTCCACCGGAGCAGTTCTTC. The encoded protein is CSVDGDAPPEQFF.

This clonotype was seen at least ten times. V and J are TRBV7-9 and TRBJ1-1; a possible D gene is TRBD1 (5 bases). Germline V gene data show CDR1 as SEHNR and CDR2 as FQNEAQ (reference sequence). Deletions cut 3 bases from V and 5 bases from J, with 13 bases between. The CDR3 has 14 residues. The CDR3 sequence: CASSFSGRGTEAFF. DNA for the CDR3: TGTGCCAGCAGCTTTTCAGGGAGAGGAACTGAAGCTTTCTTT.

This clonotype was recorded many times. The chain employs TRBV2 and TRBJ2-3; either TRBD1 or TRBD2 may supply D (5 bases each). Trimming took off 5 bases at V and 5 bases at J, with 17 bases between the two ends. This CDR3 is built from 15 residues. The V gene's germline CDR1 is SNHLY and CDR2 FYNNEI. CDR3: CASSPRDPGGDTQYF. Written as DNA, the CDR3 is TGTGCCAGCAGTCCCCGGGACCCAGGCGGAGATACGCAGTATTTT.

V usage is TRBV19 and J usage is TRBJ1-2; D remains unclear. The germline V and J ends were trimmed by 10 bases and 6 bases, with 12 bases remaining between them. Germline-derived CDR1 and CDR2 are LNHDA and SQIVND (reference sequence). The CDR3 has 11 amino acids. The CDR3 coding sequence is TGTGCCACCAGGACGGTGGATGGCTACACCTTC. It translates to CATRTVDGYTF. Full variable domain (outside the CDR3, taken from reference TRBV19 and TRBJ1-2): DGGITQSPKYLFRKEGQNVTLSCEQNLNHDAMYWYRQDPGQGLRLIYYSQIVNDFQKGDIAEGYSVSREKKESFPLTVTSAQKNPTAFYLCATRTVDGYTFGSGTRLTVV.

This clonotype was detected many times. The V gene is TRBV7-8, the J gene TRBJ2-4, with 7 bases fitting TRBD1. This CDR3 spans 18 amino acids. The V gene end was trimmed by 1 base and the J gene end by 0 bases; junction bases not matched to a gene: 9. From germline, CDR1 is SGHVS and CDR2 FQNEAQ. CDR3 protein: CASSLGYRGVRAKNIQYF. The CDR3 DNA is TGTGCCAGCAGCTTAGGGTACAGGGGAGTGCGAGCCAAAAACATTCAGTACTTC.

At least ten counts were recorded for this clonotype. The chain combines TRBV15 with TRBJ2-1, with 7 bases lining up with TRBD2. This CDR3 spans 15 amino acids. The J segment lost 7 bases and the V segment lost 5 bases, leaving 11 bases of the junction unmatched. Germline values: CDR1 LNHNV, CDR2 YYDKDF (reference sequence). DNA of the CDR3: TGTGCCACCAGCGGGGGTTCTGCGGGGGATAATGAGCAGTTCTTC. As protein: CATSGGSAGDNEQFF.